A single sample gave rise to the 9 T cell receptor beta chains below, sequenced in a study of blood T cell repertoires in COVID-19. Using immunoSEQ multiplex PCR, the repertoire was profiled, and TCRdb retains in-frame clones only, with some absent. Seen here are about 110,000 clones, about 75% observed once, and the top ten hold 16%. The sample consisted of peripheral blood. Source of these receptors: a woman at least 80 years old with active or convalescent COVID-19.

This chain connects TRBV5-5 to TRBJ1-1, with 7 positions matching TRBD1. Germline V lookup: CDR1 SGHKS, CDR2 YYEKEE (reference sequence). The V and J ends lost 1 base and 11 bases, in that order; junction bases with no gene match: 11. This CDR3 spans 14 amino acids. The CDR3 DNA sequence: TGTGCCAGCAGCTTGTGGGACAGCCCCAGAGCTGCTTTCTTT. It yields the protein CASSLWDSPRAAFF. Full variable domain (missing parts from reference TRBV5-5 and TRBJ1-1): DAGVTQSPTHLIKTRGQQVTLRCSPISGHKSVSWYQQVLGQGPQFIFQYYEKEERGRGNFPDRFSARQFPNYSSELNVNALLLGDSALYLCASSLWDSPRAAFFGQGTRLTVV.

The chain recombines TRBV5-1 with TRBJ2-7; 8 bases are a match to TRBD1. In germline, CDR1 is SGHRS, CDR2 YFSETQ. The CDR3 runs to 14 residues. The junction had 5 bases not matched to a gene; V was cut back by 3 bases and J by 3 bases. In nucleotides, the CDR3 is TGCGCCAGCAGCTCAAACACAGGGGGCTACGAGCAGTACTTC. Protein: CASSSNTGGYEQYF.

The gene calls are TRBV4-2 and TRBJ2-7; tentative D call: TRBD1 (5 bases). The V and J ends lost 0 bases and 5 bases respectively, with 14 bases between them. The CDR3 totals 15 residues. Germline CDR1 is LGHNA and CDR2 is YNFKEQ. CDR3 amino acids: CASSQDSQVGNEQYF. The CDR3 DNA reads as TGTGCCAGCAGCCAAGATTCACAGGTGGGAAACGAGCAGTACTTC.

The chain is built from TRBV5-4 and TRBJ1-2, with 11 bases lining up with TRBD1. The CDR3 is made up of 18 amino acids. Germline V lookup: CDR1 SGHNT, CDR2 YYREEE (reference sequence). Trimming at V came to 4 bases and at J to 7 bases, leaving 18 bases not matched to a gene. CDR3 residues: CASSQTSRIGQGASGYTF. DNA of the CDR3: TGTGCCAGCAGCCAAACTTCACGAATTGGACAGGGGGCGAGTGGCTACACCTTC.

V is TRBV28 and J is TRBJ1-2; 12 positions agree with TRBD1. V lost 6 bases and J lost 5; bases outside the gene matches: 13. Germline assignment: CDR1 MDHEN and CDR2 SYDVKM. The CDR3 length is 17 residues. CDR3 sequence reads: CASRKPGQGAFVYGYTF. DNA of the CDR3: TGTGCCAGCAGGAAACCGGGACAGGGGGCCTTTGTTTATGGCTACACCTTC.

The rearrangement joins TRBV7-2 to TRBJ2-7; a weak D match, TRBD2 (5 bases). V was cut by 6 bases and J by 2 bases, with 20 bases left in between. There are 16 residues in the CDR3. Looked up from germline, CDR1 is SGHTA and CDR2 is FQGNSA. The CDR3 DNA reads TGTGCCAGCAGTCAACGCCCCGGGGTTTCCCCCTACGAGCAGTACTTC. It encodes CASSQRPGVSPYEQYF.

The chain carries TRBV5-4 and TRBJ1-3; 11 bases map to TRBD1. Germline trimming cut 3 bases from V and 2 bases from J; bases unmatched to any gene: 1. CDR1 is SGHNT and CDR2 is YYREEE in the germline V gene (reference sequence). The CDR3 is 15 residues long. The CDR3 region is CASSWTGGPGNTIYF. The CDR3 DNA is TGTGCCAGCAGCTGGACAGGGGGCCCTGGAAACACCATATATTTT.

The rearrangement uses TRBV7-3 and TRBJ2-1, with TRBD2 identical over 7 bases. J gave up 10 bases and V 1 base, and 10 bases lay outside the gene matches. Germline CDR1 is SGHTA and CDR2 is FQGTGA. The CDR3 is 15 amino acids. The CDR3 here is CASSLRGPRREEQFF. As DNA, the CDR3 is TGTGCCAGCAGCTTAAGGGGCCCTCGGCGGGAGGAGCAGTTCTTC.

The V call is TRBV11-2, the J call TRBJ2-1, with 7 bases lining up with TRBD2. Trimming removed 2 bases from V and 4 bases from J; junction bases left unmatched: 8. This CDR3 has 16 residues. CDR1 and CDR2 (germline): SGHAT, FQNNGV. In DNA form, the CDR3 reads TGTGCCAGCAGCTTACAAGCGGGACGTCTTTACAATGAGCAGTTCTTC. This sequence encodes CASSLQAGRLYNEQFF.